This T cell receptor beta chain derives from a study of PD-L1 blockade in urothelial cancer. The overall study: When patients started atezolizumab in about 2014, it was given at 1,200 mg intravenously every 3 weeks. The researchers analyzed blood 3 weeks (second dose) and 6 weeks after treatment start.

Assay used: immunoSEQ multiplex PCR; TCRdb lists only in-frame clones, some missing. The profile shows 29,000 or so clones, 70% to 90% of them singletons. CDR1 and CDR2 (germline): SGHRS, YFSETQ. Losses at the gene ends were 0 bases for V and 5 bases for J; bases not matched to a gene: 4. The length of the CDR3 is 15 residues. The clonotype comes from a man aged 45-65 years with urothelial cancer. The chain uses TRBV5-1 and TRBJ2-1; 8 bases line up with TRBD1. Sequenced here: PBMCs, sampled around atezolizumab (anti-PD-L1) treatment. CDR3 DNA sequence: TGCGCCAGCAGCTTGGAGGGACAGGTTAACAATGAGCAGTTCTTC. Its protein product is CASSLEGQVNNEQFF.